A single sample is the source of the 30 T cell receptor beta chains below, sequenced in a study of T-cell reconstitution after alpha-beta-depleted transplantation in children. Preparation of the TCRbeta library used unique molecular identifiers. TCRdb re-derived calls from the PCR reads in MiXCR, one entry per CDR3 protein. The sample has a few hundred thousand distinct CDR3 sequences, 10% to 15% seen once. The starting material was PBMCs, mostly from graft donor cells, obtained 360 days after TCRalphabeta/CD19-depleted stem cell transplant. These TCRs come from a male patient aged 5 to 17 who had a stem cell transplant for acute myeloid leukemia, so the T cells may come from the graft donor.

Only a few counts were recorded for this clonotype. The chain carries TRBV11-1 and TRBJ1-1; 7 positions match TRBD1. The junction had 11 bases not matched to a gene; V was cut back by 1 base and J by 0 bases. This CDR3 region has 18 residues. CDR1 is SGHAT, CDR2 FQDESV, per germline (reference sequence). As DNA, the CDR3 is TGTGCCAGCAGCTTAGTGAACGGGACAGCTTACATGAACACTGAAGCTTTCTTT. This codes for CASSLVNGTAYMNTEAFF.

The chain is built from TRBV2 and TRBJ2-2; no definite D call. Germline V gene sequence: CDR1 SNHLY, CDR2 FYNNEI. This CDR3 is built from 13 residues. V dropped 5 bases and J dropped 5 bases, with 9 bases sitting between them. CDR3 sequence: CASSTQKTGELFF. CDR3 nucleotide sequence: TGTGCCAGCAGTACCCAAAAGACCGGGGAGCTGTTTTTT.

This clonotype showed up just a few times. This chain joins TRBV28 and TRBJ1-1; TRBD1 agrees at 11 bases. V shed 3 bases, J shed 8 bases, and the junction held 20 bases outside the gene matches. Germline CDR1 and CDR2: MDHEN and SYDVKM. There are 19 residues in the CDR3. CDR3 nucleotide sequence: TGTGCCAGCAGTTTTTATTGGACAGGGGGCGGAAGATACAATGGGGAAGCTTTCTTT. This encodes CASSFYWTGGGRYNGEAFF.

This clonotype was counted at least ten times. The rearrangement joins TRBV27 to TRBJ2-7; D gene unclear. The germline V and J ends were trimmed by 4 bases and 0 bases, with 10 bases remaining between them. This CDR3 contains 14 residues. Looked up from germline, CDR1 is MNHEY and CDR2 is SMNVEV (reference sequence). This CDR3 is CASSYSRASYEQYF. The CDR3 nucleotides are TGTGCCAGCAGTTACTCCCGGGCCTCCTACGAGCAGTACTTC.

V gene TRBV12-3 or TRBV12-4 combines with J gene TRBJ2-7; tentatively, D is TRBD1 (6 bases). V was trimmed by 2 bases and J by 6 bases, leaving 14 bases between them. This CDR3 comprises 14 residues. CDR3 nucleotide sequence: TGTGCCAGCAGTTTATCAACAGGGTTGGGCGAGCAGTACTTC. Protein sequence: CASSLSTGLGEQYF.

This clonotype was seen many times. This chain links TRBV5-1 with TRBJ2-1; 14 bases are a match to TRBD2. Per germline, CDR1 SGHRS and CDR2 YFSETQ. The CDR3 is 16 residues long. J gave up 0 bases and V 4 bases, and 0 bases lay outside the gene matches. The CDR3 is CASSGLAGGSYNEQFF. The CDR3 coding sequence is TGCGCCAGCAGCGGACTAGCGGGAGGCTCCTACAATGAGCAGTTCTTC. The full variable domain, with the rest looked up from reference TRBV5-1 and TRBJ2-1, is KAGVTQTPRYLIKTRGQQVTLSCSPISGHRSVSWYQQTPGQGLQFLFEYFSETQRNKGNFPGRFSGRQFSNSRSEMNVSTLELGDSALYLCASSGLAGGSYNEQFFGPGTRLTVL.

The chain carries TRBV20-1 and TRBJ2-1; D might be TRBD2 (6 bases). This CDR3 contains 15 residues. In germline, CDR1 is DFQATT, CDR2 SNEGSKA (reference sequence). Trimming removed 0 bases from V and 7 bases from J, with 16 bases in between. CDR3 protein: CSAREASSGWNEQFF. CDR3 in DNA: TGCAGTGCTAGAGAGGCTAGTAGCGGCTGGAATGAGCAGTTCTTC.

The chain's CDR3 is CASSPRGGANVLTF. The CDR3 DNA is TGCGCCAGCAGCCCTAGAGGAGGGGCCAACGTCCTGACTTTC. V is TRBV4-3 and J is TRBJ2-6; D not resolved. CDR3 length: 14 amino acids. Germline V gives CDR1 LGHNA, CDR2 YSLEER. The V end lost 4 bases, the J end lost 4 bases, and 8 bases lay between the germline ends.

The chain is built from TRBV27 and TRBJ2-1, with no clear D. This CDR3 contains 13 residues. The germline CDR1 and CDR2 sequences are MNHEY and SMNVEV (reference sequence). Between the trimmed V and J ends, which lost 3 bases and 3 bases, there was a span of 6 bases. The CDR3 loop reads CASSFVGYNEQFF. DNA of the CDR3: TGTGCCAGCAGTTTCGTTGGCTACAATGAGCAGTTCTTC.

This rearrangement joins TRBV30 to TRBJ2-5; D is undetermined. Trimming cost V 1 base and J 2 bases, with 5 bases left between them. Germline V gene data show CDR1 as GTSNPN and CDR2 as SVGIG (reference sequence). The length of the CDR3 is 12 residues. The CDR3 region has the DNA TGTGCCTGGAGTGGAAAGCAAGAGACCCAGTACTTC. As protein: CAWSGKQETQYF.

This clonotype was counted between two and nine times. V is TRBV7-3 and J is TRBJ2-1; 8 bases align to TRBD2. V shed 6 bases and J 6 bases; nucleotides not matched to a gene: 7. The CDR3 is 14 residues long. Germline V CDR1 and CDR2: SGHTA, FQGTGA. The CDR3 DNA reads as TGTGCCAGCAGATCACCTAGCGGGTCCAATGAGCAGTTCTTC. It codes for CASRSPSGSNEQFF.

The chain carries TRBV6-2 or TRBV6-3 and TRBJ2-6; D might be TRBD1 (6 bases). V lost 2 bases to trimming and J lost 2 bases, with 10 bases between them. Looked up from germline, CDR1 is MNHEY and CDR2 is SVGEGT. CDR3 length: 16 amino acids. This CDR3 is CASSYPSGAGANVLTF. The CDR3 bases are TGTGCCAGCAGTTACCCTTCAGGGGCTGGGGCCAACGTCCTGACTTTC.

In its sample, this clonotype was seen a few times. Here the CDR3 reads CASSLKAGNFAGQETQYF. In DNA, the CDR3 is TGTGCCAGCAGTTTAAAGGCGGGAAACTTCGCTGGGCAAGAGACCCAGTACTTC. The chain uses TRBV12-3 or TRBV12-4 and TRBJ2-5; D might be TRBD2 (6 bases). Trimming cost V 2 bases and J 2 bases, with 21 bases left between them. The CDR3 runs to 18 residues.

This clonotype was detected ten times or more. The rearrangement uses TRBV2 and TRBJ2-3; 16 positions match TRBD2. The V gene end was trimmed by 8 bases and the J gene end by 8 bases; junction bases not matched to a gene: 4. The CDR3 has 14 amino acids. CDR1 is SNHLY and CDR2 is FYNNEI in the germline V gene. Here the CDR3 DNA reads TGTGCCAGCCCTGGGACTAGCGGGAGGGTTACGCAGTATTTT. Its translation is CASPGTSGRVTQYF.

This clonotype has ten or more counts. J is TRBJ2-5 and V is TRBV10-3; D is perhaps TRBD2 (6 bases). The germline V gene encodes CDR1 ENHRY and CDR2 SYGVKD. Trimming stripped 3 bases from V and 9 bases from J, with 20 bases between. The CDR3 covers 15 residues. This chain's CDR3 is CAISDVKRAEGPQYF. The CDR3 DNA reads as TGTGCCATCAGTGATGTGAAGCGGGCTGAAGGGCCCCAGTACTTC.

This clonotype has only one observation. J is TRBJ2-5 and V is TRBV7-6, with 11 bases fitting TRBD2. V gave up 2 bases and J gave up 5 bases; unmatched junction bases: 7. The CDR3 is made up of 16 amino acids. Germline V gene sequence: CDR1 SGHVS, CDR2 FNYEAQ. CDR3 loop: CASSLRIAGGPETQYF. The DNA for the CDR3 is TGTGCCAGCAGCTTAAGAATAGCGGGAGGGCCCGAGACCCAGTACTTC.

This clonotype was counted only a few times. V gene TRBV29-1 combines with J gene TRBJ2-1, with D uncertain. V was pared by 2 bases and J by 5 bases, with 4 bases between. The CDR3 contains 11 residues. Germline assignment: CDR1 SQVTM and CDR2 ANQGSEA. CDR3 sequence: CSVERDNEQFF. The CDR3 DNA sequence: TGCAGCGTTGAACGGGACAATGAGCAGTTCTTC.

This clonotype occurred a few times. The chain links TRBV7-2 to TRBJ2-5; 11 nucleotides agree with TRBD2. Trimming took 3 bases from V and 5 from J; bases not matched to a gene: 8. Looked up from germline, CDR1 is SGHTA and CDR2 is FQGNSA. CDR3 size: 16 residues. This CDR3 is CASSFLAGGPGETQYF. The CDR3 DNA sequence: TGTGCCAGCAGCTTCTTAGCGGGAGGGCCTGGGGAGACCCAGTACTTC.

V usage is TRBV15 and J usage is TRBJ2-3, with 11 bases aligning to TRBD1. The CDR3 totals 17 residues. CDR1 and CDR2 (germline): LNHNV, YYDKDF (reference sequence). J was trimmed by 7 bases and V by 2 bases; bases with no gene match: 11. CDR3: CATSRTWTGGLTNTQYF. The CDR3 DNA reads TGTGCCACCAGCAGAACCTGGACAGGGGGCCTCACGAATACGCAGTATTTT.

This clonotype was recorded once. The J gene is TRBJ2-3, the V gene TRBV6-1; tentatively, D is TRBD2 (6 bases). V lost 5 bases, J lost 2 bases, and 17 bases lay in between. The CDR3 runs to 16 residues. In germline, CDR1 is MNHNS, CDR2 SASEGT. The DNA of the CDR3 is TGTGCCAGCAGTCGACGCGTGGGGAGGTCCACAGATACGCAGTATTTT. Translated: CASSRRVGRSTDTQYF.

Of note for this clonotype: A read error is likely, as this CDR3 ends without the conserved phenylalanine or tryptophan. In DNA, the CDR3 is TGTGCCAGCAGTTTAAGTTTTGGCCGCGACGAGCAGTACTTA. It is translated as CASSLSFGRDEQYL. The chain couples TRBV28 to TRBJ2-7; D is unclear. From germline, CDR1 is MDHEN and CDR2 SYDVKM. The CDR3 totals 14 residues. V was clipped by 2 bases and J by 5 bases, with 13 bases between them.

The chain joins TRBV20-1 to TRBJ2-7; 9 bases line up with TRBD2. The CDR3 is made up of 15 amino acids. The junction had 12 bases not matched to a gene; V was cut back by 6 bases and J by 3 bases. Germline V CDR1 and CDR2: DFQATT, SNEGSKA (reference sequence). As DNA, the CDR3 is TGCAGTGCCCAGAGAGGGCTAGCGGGGCTCTACGAGCAGTACTTC. Encoded protein: CSAQRGLAGLYEQYF.

There are many counts of this clonotype. The chain uses TRBV29-1 and TRBJ2-7; 7 nucleotides agree with TRBD1. Germline CDR1 reads SQVTM; CDR2 reads ANQGSEA. CDR3 length: 13 amino acids. The V segment lost 7 bases and the J segment 5 bases; nucleotides outside the gene matches: 11. In DNA, the CDR3 is TGCAGCGGCCGGGACAGAGGCGAACACGAGCAGTACTTC. It is translated as CSGRDRGEHEQYF.

This clonotype was seen a few times. The chain couples TRBV7-9 to TRBJ1-2; 7 nucleotides match TRBD1. The CDR3 sequence is 15 residues long. Germline CDR1 SEHNR, CDR2 FQNEAQ (reference sequence). Losses at the gene ends were 5 bases for V and 4 bases for J; bases not matched to a gene: 10. For the CDR3, the DNA is TGTGCCAGCAGCCACGGACGGGACAGCCGCTATGGCTACACCTTC. Its translation: CASSHGRDSRYGYTF.

This clonotype was picked up a small number of times. The J gene is TRBJ1-5, the V gene TRBV27; D perhaps matches TRBD1 (5 bases). The CDR3 spans 17 residues. The germline gives CDR1 MNHEY, CDR2 SMNVEV (reference sequence). Trimming took 1 base from V and 3 from J, leaving 16 bases between them. The CDR3 DNA sequence: TGTGCCAGCAGTTTATACAGTGGGGGAGCGATCAATCAGCCCCAGCATTTT. Protein sequence: CASSLYSGGAINQPQHF.

Only a few counts were recorded for this clonotype. The chain couples TRBV7-9 to TRBJ2-7, with 8 bases matching TRBD2. From germline, CDR1 is SEHNR and CDR2 FQNEAQ (reference sequence). V trimming: 5 bases; J trimming: 9 bases; junction bases outside the gene matches: 12. The CDR3 consists of 14 residues. This chain's CDR3 is CASSPPGLVDAQYF. The CDR3 bases are TGTGCCAGCAGCCCACCGGGACTAGTGGATGCGCAGTACTTC.

This clonotype was seen more than once but under ten times. The chain links TRBV20-1 to TRBJ2-1, with 12 bases matching TRBD2. The CDR3 spans 17 residues. The V gene end was trimmed by 4 bases and the J gene end by 5 bases; junction bases not matched to a gene: 12. Germline assignment: CDR1 DFQATT and CDR2 SNEGSKA (reference sequence). The CDR3 nucleotides read TGCAGTGCTACCCCTTGGTCTAGCGGGAGGGCAGACAATGAGCAGTTCTTC. Its translation: CSATPWSSGRADNEQFF.

The V call is TRBV3-1, the J call TRBJ2-1; 14 nucleotides agree with TRBD2. The CDR3 runs 17 residues. V was pared by 2 bases and J by 5 bases, with 5 bases of the junction left unmatched. The germline gives CDR1 LGHDT, CDR2 YNNKEL (reference sequence). The CDR3 region has the DNA TGTGCCAGCAGCCAATACTCGGGACTAGCGGGAGACAATGAGCAGTTCTTC. Protein: CASSQYSGLAGDNEQFF.

The V gene is TRBV19, the J gene TRBJ2-1; D not resolved. Germline CDR1 reads LNHDA; CDR2 reads SQIVND (reference sequence). The CDR3 is made up of 16 amino acids. Trimming stripped 3 bases from V and 2 bases from J, with 14 bases between. CDR3 loop: CASSIKPRATYNEQFF. The CDR3 bases are TGTGCCAGTAGTATCAAGCCCCGGGCCACCTACAATGAGCAGTTCTTC.

This clonotype was picked up many times. An end of the junction differs from the germline gene, which may be a read error. The rearrangement links TRBV3-1 to TRBJ2-1, with 11 bases lining up with TRBD2. The CDR3 has 14 amino acids. The V gene's germline CDR1 is LGHDT and CDR2 YNNKEL (reference sequence). DNA of the CDR3: TGTGCCAGCAGCCAAGGACTAGCGGGAATGAACCCCCCCTTC. Translated, it gives CASSQGLAGMNPPF.